This is a list of T cell receptor beta chains from one sample in a study of cytomegalovirus exposure and HLA in healthy donors. Clones were sequenced by immunoSEQ multiplex PCR, and TCRdb holds only the in-frame ones, with some missing. The table records about 150,000 clones, 70% to 85% of them present only once. Source material: PBMCs. The receptors here all came from a man aged 25 to 40 in good health and CMV-seropositive. Each CDR3 is given with its conserved first and last residue. The D gene is left open where the match is weak. Clone sizes are given selectively: once, few, many, or a class where the clone is expanded.

V gene	D gene	J gene	clone size	CDR3 protein	CDR3 DNA
TRBV11-1	NA	TRBJ1-1	NA	CASSPHRVLDTEAFF	TGTGCCAGCAGCCCTCACAGGGTGCTGGACACTGAAGCTTTCTTT
TRBV19	TRBD1	TRBJ1-1	NA	CASTIQGTHTEAFF	TGTGCCAGTACCATACAGGGGACGCACACTGAAGCTTTCTTT
TRBV7-2	NA	TRBJ1-1	NA	CASSLGGWNTEAFF	TGTGCCAGCAGCTTGGGGGGTTGGAACACTGAAGCTTTCTTT
TRBV7-9	TRBD1	TRBJ2-7	many	CASIGAGGYEQYF	TGTGCCAGCATTGGGGCAGGGGGCTACGAGCAGTACTTC
TRBV6-5	NA	TRBJ2-2	once	CASRASSPNTGELFF	TGTGCCAGCAGGGCTAGCAGCCCGAACACCGGGGAGCTGTTTTTT
TRBV5-1	NA	TRBJ2-7	NA	CASSLQLGPYEQYF	TGCGCCAGCAGCTTACAACTAGGGCCCTACGAGCAGTACTTC
TRBV5-1	NA	TRBJ2-7	NA	CASSLAGVSEQYF	TGCGCCAGCAGCTTGGCGGGAGTTAGCGAGCAGTACTTC
TRBV7-8	NA	TRBJ1-3	NA	CASSFRDSRGNTIYF	TGTGCCAGCAGCTTCCGTGACAGCCGAGGAAACACCATATATTTT
TRBV28	TRBD1	TRBJ1-1	few	CASSSPRGEAFF	TGTGCCAGCAGTTCCCCCAGGGGGGAAGCTTTCTTT
TRBV19	TRBD1	TRBJ1-2	NA	CASRRGTGGESLYGYTF	TGTGCCAGTAGGCGGGGGACAGGGGGAGAAAGCCTCTATGGCTACACCTTC
TRBV25-1	TRBD1	TRBJ1-2	many	CASSDHGQGGHGYTF	TGTGCCAGCAGTGACCATGGACAGGGCGGGCATGGCTACACCTTC
TRBV30	NA	TRBJ2-7	NA	CAWSVLPGTYEQYF	TGTGCCTGGAGTGTACTCCCAGGGACCTACGAGCAGTACTTC
TRBV5-1	NA	TRBJ2-7	once	CASSLPSSTYEQYF	TGCGCCAGCAGCTTGCCTAGCTCAACCTACGAGCAGTACTTC
TRBV7-9	NA	TRBJ2-1	NA	CASSSSESSSYNEQFF	TGTGCCAGCAGTTCCAGCGAGTCGAGCTCCTACAATGAGCAGTTCTTC
TRBV9	NA	TRBJ1-1	NA	CASSVIQGNTEAFF	TGTGCCAGCAGCGTTATACAGGGGAACACTGAAGCTTTCTTT
TRBV4-1	NA	TRBJ1-2	NA	CASSAREGYGYTF	TGCGCCAGCAGCGCCCGGGAGGGCTATGGCTACACCTTC
TRBV5-1	NA	TRBJ2-5	NA	CASSLAQVEGAQYF	TGCGCCAGCAGCTTGGCACAGGTAGAAGGGGCCCAGTACTTC
TRBV10-1	TRBD2	TRBJ2-1	NA	CASSEQLAGGLTSNEQFF	TGCGCCAGCAGTGAGCAGTTAGCGGGGGGGCTCACATCCAATGAGCAGTTCTTC
TRBV6-1	TRBD1	TRBJ2-7	few	CASSDAGTGTYEQYF	TGTGCCAGCAGTGACGCCGGGACAGGGACCTACGAGCAGTACTTC
TRBV5-6	NA	TRBJ2-7	NA	CASSLVGSYEQYF	TGTGCCAGCAGCTTGGTCGGTTCCTACGAGCAGTACTTC
TRBV6-1	NA	TRBJ1-1	once	CASTGYKGDTEAFF	TGTGCCAGCACTGGTTATAAGGGGGACACTGAAGCTTTCTTT
TRBV12-5	TRBD1	TRBJ1-4	NA	CASGSGGATNEKLFF	TGTGCTAGTGGCTCAGGGGGTGCAACTAATGAAAAACTGTTTTTT
TRBV5-6	TRBD1	TRBJ1-1	NA	CASRWTGPNTEAFF	TGTGCCAGCAGATGGACAGGGCCGAACACTGAAGCTTTCTTT
TRBV2	NA	TRBJ2-3	NA	CASSVEDYNTDTQYF	TGTGCCAGCAGTGTTGAGGATTACAACACAGATACGCAGTATTTT
TRBV7-9	TRBD2	TRBJ2-5	NA	CASSLALTSGNQETQYF	TGTGCCAGCAGCTTAGCACTGACTAGCGGGAATCAAGAGACCCAGTACTTC
TRBV6-5	TRBD2	TRBJ2-7	NA	CASSYRGGRGYEQYF	TGTGCCAGCAGTTACCGCGGGGGACGGGGATACGAGCAGTACTTC
TRBV5-1	TRBD1	TRBJ1-2	NA	CASSLRGRGEFYGYTF	TGCGCCAGCAGCTTGAGGGGGCGAGGAGAATTCTATGGCTACACCTTC
TRBV5-6	TRBD1	TRBJ2-2	NA	CASSPRTGATGELFF	TGTGCCAGCAGCCCAAGGACAGGGGCCACCGGGGAGCTGTTTTTT
TRBV2	NA	TRBJ1-2	few	CASSADGVLRGYTF	TGTGCCAGCAGTGCCGACGGCGTCTTGAGGGGCTACACCTTC
TRBV19	NA	TRBJ2-1	NA	CASSIGLVGSYNEQFF	TGTGCCAGTAGTATAGGTCTAGTCGGTTCCTACAATGAGCAGTTCTTC
TRBV5-1	TRBD1	TRBJ2-5	NA	CASSLFPGGGQETQYF	TGCGCCAGCAGCTTGTTCCCAGGGGGCGGGCAAGAGACCCAGTACTTC
TRBV7-8	NA	TRBJ1-3	NA	CASSLGQIASGNTIYF	TGTGCCAGCAGCCTCGGACAGATAGCCTCTGGAAACACCATATATTTT
TRBV29-1	TRBD2	TRBJ2-3	NA	CSGLGRGGGYTDTQYF	TGCAGCGGGCTGGGTCGTGGCGGGGGGTACACAGATACGCAGTATTTT
TRBV11-2	NA	TRBJ2-5	NA	CASSLSGQGETQYF	TGTGCCAGCAGCCTCTCAGGGCAGGGTGAGACCCAGTACTTC
TRBV19	TRBD1	TRBJ2-4	NA	CASSRTPGQAGDPAKNIQYF	TGTGCCAGTAGTAGAACCCCCGGACAGGCAGGAGATCCGGCCAAAAACATTCAGTACTTC
TRBV5-1	NA	TRBJ2-7	once	CASSLAAFQYEQYF	TGCGCCAGCAGCTTGGCCGCGTTTCAATACGAGCAGTACTTC
TRBV19	TRBD2	TRBJ2-2	NA	CASKGGLAGGPAGELFF	TGTGCCAGTAAGGGGGGACTAGCGGGGGGGCCTGCCGGGGAGCTGTTTTTT
TRBV11-2	TRBD1	TRBJ1-3	NA	CASSLAGTARNTIYF	TGTGCCAGCAGCTTAGCAGGGACAGCTAGGAACACCATATATTTT
TRBV5-1	TRBD1	TRBJ2-3	NA	CASSRQGDTDTQYF	TGCGCCAGCAGTAGGCAGGGGGACACAGATACGCAGTATTTT
TRBV27	TRBD2	TRBJ2-7	NA	CASSFASGSYEQYF	TGTGCCAGCAGTTTCGCTAGCGGGAGTTACGAGCAGTACTTC
TRBV6-1	NA	TRBJ1-1	NA	CASSEEEGGLLNTEAFF	TGTGCCAGCAGTGAAGAAGAGGGCGGACTCCTGAACACTGAAGCTTTCTTT
TRBV4-3	NA	TRBJ2-3	once	CASSQFPLGQSSTDTQYF	TGCGCCAGCAGCCAATTCCCACTGGGGCAGTCTAGCACAGATACGCAGTATTTT
TRBV7-3	TRBD2	TRBJ2-1	NA	CASSNSMFGTSGLVF	TGTGCCAGCAGCAATAGTATGTTTGGGACTAGCGGGTTGGTCTTC
TRBV10-3	TRBD1	TRBJ2-2	NA	CAIRQQGTNTGELFF	TGTGCCATCAGGCAACAGGGGACGAACACCGGGGAGCTGTTTTTT
TRBV2	NA	TRBJ1-5	NA	CASWSGDGNQPQHF	TGTGCCAGCTGGAGCGGGGATGGCAATCAGCCCCAGCATTTT